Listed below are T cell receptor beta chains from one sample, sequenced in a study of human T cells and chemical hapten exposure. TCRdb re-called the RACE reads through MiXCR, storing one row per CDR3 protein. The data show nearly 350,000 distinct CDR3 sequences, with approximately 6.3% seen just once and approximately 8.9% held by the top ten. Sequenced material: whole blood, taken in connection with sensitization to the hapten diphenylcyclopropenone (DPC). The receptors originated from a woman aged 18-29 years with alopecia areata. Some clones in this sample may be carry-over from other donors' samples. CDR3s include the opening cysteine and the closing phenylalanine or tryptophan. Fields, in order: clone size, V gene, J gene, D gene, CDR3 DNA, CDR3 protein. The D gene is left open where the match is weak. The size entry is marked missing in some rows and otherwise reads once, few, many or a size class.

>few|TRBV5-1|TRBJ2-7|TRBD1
TGCGCCAGCAGCATGGGACAGCTGAACTACGAGCAGTACTTC
CASSMGQLNYEQYF
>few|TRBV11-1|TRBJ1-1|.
TGTGCCAGCAGCTTGGGCAGGCCCCCCACTGAAGCTTTCTTT
CASSLGRPPTEAFF
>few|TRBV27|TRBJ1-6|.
TGTGCCAGCCGAACATCGACCCTCAATTCACCCCTCCACTTT
CASRTSTLNSPLHF
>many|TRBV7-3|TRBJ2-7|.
TGTGCCAGCAGCGGAGGGCAGGTCACCTCCTACGAGCAGTACTTC
CASSGGQVTSYEQYF
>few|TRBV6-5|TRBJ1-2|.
TGTGCCAGCAGTCCGAGCGGGGGAGCAAACTATGGCTACACCTTC
CASSPSGGANYGYTF
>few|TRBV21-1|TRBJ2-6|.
TGTGCCAGCAGCTCCTATAGGGGCTCTGGGGCCAACGTCCTGACTTTC
CASSSYRGSGANVLTF
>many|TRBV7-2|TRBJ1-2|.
TGTGCCAGCAGCTTAGTGGCGATCGATGGCTATGGCTACACCTTC
CASSLVAIDGYGYTF
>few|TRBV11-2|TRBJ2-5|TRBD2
TGTGCCAGCAGCCGCACTAGCGGGGGGCTGGAGACCCAGTACTTC
CASSRTSGGLETQYF
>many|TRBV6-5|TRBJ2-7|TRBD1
TGTGCCAGCAGCCGACAGGGGGCCATCGGTCAGCAGTACTTC
CASSRQGAIGQQYF
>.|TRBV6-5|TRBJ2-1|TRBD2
TGTGCCAGCAGCACACTAGCGGGGGTCTACAATGAGCAGTTCTTC
CASSTLAGVYNEQFF
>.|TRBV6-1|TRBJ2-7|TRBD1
TGTGCCAGCAGCACAGGGACAGGTGCCCGTTACGAGCAGTACTTC
CASSTGTGARYEQYF
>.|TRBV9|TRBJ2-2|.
TGTGCCAGCGGGGGACTTGCGAACACCGGGGAGCTGTTTTTT
CASGGLANTGELFF
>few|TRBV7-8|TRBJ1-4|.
TGTGCCAGCAGCTTATCTTCCGATGAAAAACTGTTTTTT
CASSLSSDEKLFF
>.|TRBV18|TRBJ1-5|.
TGTGCCAGCTCACCATCCTCTCTGGGTAGTCAGCCCCAGCATTTT
CASSPSSLGSQPQHF
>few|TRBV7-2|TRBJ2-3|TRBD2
TGTGCCAGCAGCTCCCGGACTAGCGTAGATACGCAGTATTTT
CASSSRTSVDTQYF
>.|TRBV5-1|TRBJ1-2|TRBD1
TGCGCCAGCCAAGAGACAGGGGGCGAGGATGGCTACACCTTC
CASQETGGEDGYTF
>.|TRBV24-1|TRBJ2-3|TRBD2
TGTGCCACCAGTCTCGGCGGGGGGACCACAGATACGCAGTATTTT
CATSLGGGTTDTQYF
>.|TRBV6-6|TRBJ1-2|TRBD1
TGTGCCAGCAGCCGCCCGGGACAGGGGGTCCTTAACTATGGCTACACCTTC
CASSRPGQGVLNYGYTF
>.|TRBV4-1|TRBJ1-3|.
TGCGCCAGCAGCCATGGTGGGGGGCCCAGGTACTCTGGAAACACCATATATTTT
CASSHGGGPRYSGNTIYF
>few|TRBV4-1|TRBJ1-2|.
TGCGCCAGCAGCCAACCCCGGACAGCTAGCTATGGCTACACCTTC
CASSQPRTASYGYTF
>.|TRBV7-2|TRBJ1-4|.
TGTGCCAGCAGCTTAGGAGTTGGCAGGGTAAATGAAAAACTGTTTTTT
CASSLGVGRVNEKLFF
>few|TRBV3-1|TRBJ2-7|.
TGTGCCAGCAGCCATGGAGTACCTTCCTACGAGCAGTACTTC
CASSHGVPSYEQYF
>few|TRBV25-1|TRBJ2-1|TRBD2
TGTGCCAGCAGTGTGACGGGGGGGCCCCATGAGCAGTTCTTC
CASSVTGGPHEQFF
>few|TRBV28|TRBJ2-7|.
TGTGCCAGCAGTTTACCAGGGGCCCTCTACGAGCAGTACTTC
CASSLPGALYEQYF
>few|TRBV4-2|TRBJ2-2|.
TGTGCCAGCAGCCAAGTCCCGAACACCGGGGAGCTGTTTTTT
CASSQVPNTGELFF
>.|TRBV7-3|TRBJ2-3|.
TGTGCCAGCAGCTTAGATTACGCGAGCACAGATACGCAGTATTTT
CASSLDYASTDTQYF
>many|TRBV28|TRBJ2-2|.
TGTGCCAGCAGTTGGGGACAGAACACCGGGGAGCTGTTTTTT
CASSWGQNTGELFF
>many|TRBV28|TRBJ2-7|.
TGTGCCAGCAGTTTATGGGGAAGCGAGCAGTACTTC
CASSLWGSEQYF
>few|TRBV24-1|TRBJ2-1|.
TGTGCCACCAGTGATTCGCGGGCAGGCAGGCAGTTCTTC
CATSDSRAGRQFF
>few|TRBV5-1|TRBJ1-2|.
TGCGCCAGCAGCCCCCCTTCGGACGGATCATATGGCTACACCTTC
CASSPPSDGSYGYTF
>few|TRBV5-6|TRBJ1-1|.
TGTGCCAGCAGCTTGTCCCTGGACTTGCTTGGGGAAGCTTTCTTT
CASSLSLDLLGEAFF
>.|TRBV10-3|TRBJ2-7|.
TGTGCCATCAGTGATTCCAAGGGTTCCTACGAGCAGTACTTC
CAISDSKGSYEQYF
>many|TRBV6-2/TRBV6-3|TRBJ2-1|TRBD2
TGTGCCAGCAGTTCCCTAGCGGGAGCGTACAATGAGCAGTTCTTC
CASSSLAGAYNEQFF
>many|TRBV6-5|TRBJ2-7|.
TGTGCCAGCAGTACATCGAGGGGGGTAGGCGAGCAGTACTTC
CASSTSRGVGEQYF
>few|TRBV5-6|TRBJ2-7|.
TGTGCCAGCAGCGCTATAGCTCAAAGCCTCTACGAGCAGTACTTC
CASSAIAQSLYEQYF
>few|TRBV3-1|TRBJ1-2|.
TGTGCCAGCAGCCAAACAATCGGGCCTAGTACCTATGGCTACACCTTC
CASSQTIGPSTYGYTF
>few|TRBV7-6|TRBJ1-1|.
TGTGCCAGCAGCTCTCCCGGGACACTTAGCCCGAACACTGAAGCTTTCTTT
CASSSPGTLSPNTEAFF
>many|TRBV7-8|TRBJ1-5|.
TGTGCCAGCAGCCATAGGGGCAGTCTCAATCAGCCCCAGCATTTT
CASSHRGSLNQPQHF
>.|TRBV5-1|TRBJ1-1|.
TGCGCCAGCAGCTTGCAGGGTGAGACTGAAGCTTTCTTT
CASSLQGETEAFF
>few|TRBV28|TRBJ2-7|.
TGTGCCAGCAGTATCCCGCTTGAGTTAATTACGCAGGCAGGGGACGAGCAGTACTTC
CASSIPLELITQAGDEQYF
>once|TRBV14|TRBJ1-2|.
TGTGCCAGCAGCCAAGAGTGGTCCTTTGGCTACACCTTC
CASSQEWSFGYTF